The 24 T cell receptor beta chains presented below share a single source sample, sequenced in a study of cytomegalovirus exposure and HLA in healthy donors. PCR primers comprised 60 Vbeta and 13 Jbeta primers. The repertoire was sequenced with immunoSEQ multiplex PCR; TCRdb's copy has only in-frame clones and lacks some. The data contain more than 150,000 clones, 70% to 80% of them singletons. The sequencing sample was made of PBMCs. The receptors stem from a male donor in good health and CMV-seronegative.

The rearrangement uses TRBV25-1 and TRBJ1-4, with D possibly TRBD1 on 5 matching bases. Trimming pared 2 bases from V and 7 bases from J, leaving 8 bases between. The V gene's germline CDR1 is MGHDK and CDR2 SYGVNS. This CDR3 is 13 amino acids long. CDR3 region: CASSEIGGEKLFF. CDR3 in DNA: TGTGCCAGCAGTGAAATCGGGGGTGAAAAACTGTTTTTT.

About this clone itself: Other DNA sequences in the sample encode the same CDR3. V and J are TRBV29-1 and TRBJ1-5; D is possibly TRBD1 (5 bases). The CDR3 runs to 13 residues. Deletions cut 3 bases from V and 7 bases from J, with 13 bases between. CDR1 SQVTM and CDR2 ANQGSEA come from the germline V gene. The CDR3 spells CSVEVGGDQPQHF. CDR3 sequence (DNA): TGCAGCGTTGAGGTCGGGGGGGACCAGCCCCAGCATTTT.

The rearrangement links TRBV5-4 to TRBJ2-1, with TRBD1 matching over 8 bases. V lost 4 bases, J lost 6 bases, and 6 bases stayed unmatched. The germline gives CDR1 SGHNT, CDR2 YYREEE (reference sequence). The CDR3 is 14 amino acids. The chain's CDR3 is CASSPDRGSNEQFF. The DNA of the CDR3 is TGTGCCAGCAGCCCCGACAGGGGTAGCAATGAGCAGTTCTTC.

A single count supports this clone. This sequence joins TRBV28 and TRBJ2-2; 7 positions agree with TRBD2. The CDR3 runs to 13 residues. Trimming at V came to 5 bases and at J to 6 bases, leaving 3 bases not matched to a gene. The V gene's germline CDR1 is MDHEN and CDR2 SYDVKM. Here the CDR3 reads CASSRGGAGELFF. CDR3 coding DNA: TGTGCCAGCAGTCGCGGGGGAGCCGGGGAGCTGTTTTTT.

The V and J genes are TRBV4-2 and TRBJ2-1, with D perhaps TRBD2 (5 bases). CDR3 size: 15 residues. From germline, CDR1 is LGHNA and CDR2 YNFKEQ. With 0 bases removed from V and 4 bases from J, the gap between germline ends came to 10 bases. CDR3 region: CASSQDKTSYNEQFF. The DNA for the CDR3 is TGTGCCAGCAGCCAAGATAAAACTAGTTACAATGAGCAGTTCTTC.

The chain has TRBV11-3 and TRBJ2-3; TRBD2 matches 7 bases. Germline V gene data show CDR1 as SGHNT and CDR2 as YENEEA. V shed 6 bases and J 3 bases; nucleotides not matched to a gene: 3. This CDR3 comprises 13 residues. CDR3 sequence: CASRRAGTDTQYF. CDR3 DNA sequence: TGTGCCAGCAGGCGAGCGGGAACAGATACGCAGTATTTT.

The chain joins TRBV19 to TRBJ2-3; D uncertain. Looked up from germline, CDR1 is LNHDA and CDR2 is SQIVND (reference sequence). The V and J ends lost 2 bases and 0 bases respectively, with 15 bases between them. CDR3 size: 17 residues. The CDR3, as DNA: TGTGCCAGTAGTATACCTCGAGGCCTAGGTAGCACAGATACGCAGTATTTT. Amino acids: CASSIPRGLGSTDTQYF.

The chain employs TRBV5-4 and TRBJ2-2, with 8 bases identical to TRBD1. The germline gives CDR1 SGHNT, CDR2 YYREEE (reference sequence). Trimming cost V 6 bases and J 3 bases; bases outside gene matches: 4. The CDR3 length is 14 residues. CDR3 DNA: TGTGCCAGCACCGGGACAGGATACACCGGGGAGCTGTTTTTT. Protein product: CASTGTGYTGELFF.

The chain uses TRBV27 and TRBJ2-7; possible D gene TRBD1, 6 bases. CDR3 length equals 14 residues. Trimming took off 5 bases at V and 7 bases at J, with 18 bases between the two ends. In germline, CDR1 is MNHEY, CDR2 SMNVEV (reference sequence). CDR3 in DNA: TGTGCCAGCAGTCCAGGGGCGAACCCGTGGGAGCAGTACTTC. It codes for CASSPGANPWEQYF.

This chain links TRBV7-2 with TRBJ2-4, with 7 bases aligning to TRBD1. Germline V gene sequence: CDR1 SGHTA, CDR2 FQGNSA. Trimming at V came to 5 bases and at J to 1 base, leaving 8 bases not matched to a gene. The CDR3 covers 16 residues. CDR3 amino acids: CASSLYRGSAKNIQYF. CDR3 DNA sequence: TGTGCCAGCAGCCTCTACAGGGGTTCGGCCAAAAACATTCAGTACTTC.

V gene TRBV7-2 combines with J gene TRBJ1-2, with 10 bases aligning to TRBD1. After removal of 5 bases from V and 2 bases from J, the junction contained 5 bases not matched to a gene. Per germline, CDR1 SGHTA and CDR2 FQGNSA. There are 15 residues in the CDR3. CDR3 DNA: TGTGCCAGCAGCCCAGGGACAGGGGTGAACTATGGCTACACCTTC. Translating it yields CASSPGTGVNYGYTF.

The V call is TRBV14, the J call TRBJ1-5; 8 positions match TRBD1. This CDR3 has 15 amino acids. Trimming removed 1 base from V and 5 bases from J; junction bases left unmatched: 4. Germline V gene lookup returns CDR1 SGHDN and CDR2 FVKESK. DNA of the CDR3: TGTGCCAGCAGCCAAGGACAGGGGTCAGATCAGCCCCAGCATTTT. Protein: CASSQGQGSDQPQHF.

This clone has a handful of counts. The chain carries TRBV4-3 and TRBJ1-5; 10 bases align to TRBD1. Trimming took 3 bases from V and 6 from J; bases not matched to a gene: 5. The CDR3 has 15 amino acids. Germline V gene sequence: CDR1 LGHNA, CDR2 YSLEER. The DNA for the CDR3 is TGCGCCAGCAGCCAGGAGACAGGGGGCGGTCAGCCCCAGCATTTT. Amino acids: CASSQETGGGQPQHF.

This sequence joins TRBV29-1 and TRBJ1-5; TRBD1 matches at 9 bases. This CDR3 has 14 amino acids. Germline loops: CDR1 SQVTM, CDR2 ANQGSEA. The J segment lost 3 bases and the V segment lost 7 bases, leaving 7 bases of the junction unmatched. The chain's CDR3 is CSAGTGNNNQPQHF. The CDR3, as DNA: TGCAGCGCTGGGACAGGGAATAACAATCAGCCCCAGCATTTT.

The chain uses TRBV28 and TRBJ2-5, with 8 bases aligning to TRBD2. The germline V gene encodes CDR1 MDHEN and CDR2 SYDVKM. Unmatched junction bases numbered 8, after V lost 3 bases and J lost 5 bases. This CDR3 region has 15 residues. The CDR3 sequence is CASSFPGGPGETQYF. CDR3 bases: TGTGCCAGCAGTTTCCCGGGAGGGCCTGGGGAGACCCAGTACTTC.

This clone has only a few counts. The V gene is TRBV27, the J gene TRBJ2-7, with TRBD2 matching 11 bases. Germline V CDR1 and CDR2: MNHEY, SMNVEV (reference sequence). This CDR3 spans 14 amino acids. Losses at the gene ends were 5 bases for V and 4 bases for J; bases not matched to a gene: 4. The CDR3 DNA is TGTGCCAGCAGTCTAGCGGGAGGCGCGTACGAGCAGTACTTC. Translating gives CASSLAGGAYEQYF.

The chain combines TRBV6-5 with TRBJ2-1; D is possibly TRBD1 (6 bases). From germline, CDR1 is MNHEY and CDR2 SVGAGI. V was pared by 0 bases and J by 6 bases, with 6 bases between. The CDR3 runs 13 residues. The CDR3 bases are TGTGCCAGCAGTTACTCGGACAGCAATGAGCAGTTCTTC. Translated, it gives CASSYSDSNEQFF.

V and J are TRBV19 and TRBJ2-7; 9 nucleotides match TRBD2. The germline V gene has CDR1 LNHDA and CDR2 SQIVND (reference sequence). CDR3 length: 13 residues. The ends lost 5 bases at V and 4 bases at J; junction bases unmatched: 3. CDR3 DNA: TGTGCCAGTAGTGAGACTAGCGGTTACGAGCAGTACTTC. This translates into CASSETSGYEQYF. The complete variable domain, with remaining parts taken from reference TRBV19 and TRBJ2-7, reads DGGITQSPKYLFRKEGQNVTLSCEQNLNHDAMYWYRQDPGQGLRLIYYSQIVNDFQKGDIAEGYSVSREKKESFPLTVTSAQKNPTAFYLCASSETSGYEQYFGPGTRLTVT.

This chain links TRBV28 with TRBJ2-5; TRBD2 is a possible D gene (6 bases). The DNA end is more similar to TRBJ2-7, so the J call may be wrong. This CDR3 has 14 residues. From germline, CDR1 is MDHEN and CDR2 SYDVKM. The DNA of the CDR3 is TGTGCCAGCATCACCGGTGGGGGGATCAACGAGCAGTACTTC. Its protein product is CASITGGGINEQYF.

The V call is TRBV2, the J call TRBJ2-5; 12 nucleotides match TRBD2. The CDR3 extends over 15 amino acids. CDR1 is SNHLY, CDR2 FYNNEI, per germline. Trimming took 4 bases from V and 4 from J; bases not matched to a gene: 4. CDR3 residues: CASSVLAGGPETQYF. Written as DNA, the CDR3 is TGTGCCAGCAGTGTCCTAGCGGGGGGGCCAGAGACCCAGTACTTC.

J is TRBJ2-7 and V is TRBV28, with 7 bases matching TRBD1. V dropped 5 bases and J dropped 2; count of bases not matched to a gene: 9. This CDR3 has 15 amino acids. CDR1 is MDHEN, CDR2 SYDVKM, per germline. CDR3 loop: CASSTTRDRAYEQYF. The CDR3 bases are TGTGCCAGCAGTACCACCCGGGACAGAGCCTACGAGCAGTACTTC.

This chain links TRBV28 with TRBJ2-7; D might be TRBD1 (5 bases). CDR1 MDHEN and CDR2 SYDVKM come from the germline V gene. The germline V and J ends were trimmed by 7 bases and 0 bases, with 13 bases remaining between them. This CDR3 comprises 14 residues. CDR3 nucleotide sequence: TGTGCCAGCACCACAGACAGCCCCTCCTACGAGCAGTACTTC. It is translated as CASTTDSPSYEQYF.

This sequence joins TRBV6-6 and TRBJ1-5; 8 positions match TRBD1. Germline CDR1 and CDR2: MNHNY and SVGAGI (reference sequence). The CDR3 is 15 amino acids. The trim removed 2 bases at V and 4 bases at J, leaving 4 bases unmatched. The CDR3 loop reads CASSYQGARNQPQHF. The CDR3 DNA is TGTGCCAGCAGTTACCAGGGGGCAAGGAATCAGCCCCAGCATTTT.

The chain uses TRBV6-1 and TRBJ2-7, with TRBD1 matching 9 bases. CDR1 is MNHNS, CDR2 SASEGT, per germline. The V segment lost 6 bases and the J segment 1 base; nucleotides outside the gene matches: 7. This CDR3 spans 15 amino acids. The CDR3 coding sequence is TGTGCCAGCAGCCGGGGACAGGGCCTATCCTACGAGCAGTACTTC. This codes for CASSRGQGLSYEQYF.